This TCR beta chain was obtained from a study of PD-1 blockade in mismatch repair-deficient tumors. Study-wide background: Patients had 12 mismatch repair-deficient cancer types, all previously treated and progressing. Study results and caveats: Rapid post-treatment expansion, then contraction, generally preceding radiologic response, marked tumor-resident clones.

The method was immunoSEQ multiplex PCR; TCRdb's version includes in-frame clones alone and lacks a portion of them. The sample yields 15,000 or so clones, 84% seen once. The length of the CDR3 is 12 residues. Trimming pared 5 bases from V and 6 bases from J, leaving 5 bases between. In germline, CDR1 is LNHDA, CDR2 SQIVND (reference sequence). On this clone itself: Its target is not known.

The starting material was PBMCs, obtained roughly 24 weeks after starting pembrolizumab. This receptor was obtained from an adult with mismatch repair-deficient cancer. The gene calls are TRBV19 and TRBJ1-6; no firm D call. The CDR3 protein is CASSSGNSPLHF. DNA for the CDR3: TGTGCCAGTAGTTCCGGTAATTCACCCCTCCACTTT. The full variable domain, in which reference TRBV19 and TRBJ1-6 provide the parts outside the CDR3, is DGGITQSPKYLFRKEGQNVTLSCEQNLNHDAMYWYRQDPGQGLRLIYYSQIVNDFQKGDIAEGYSVSREKKESFPLTVTSAQKNPTAFYLCASSSGNSPLHFGNGTRLTVT.